This TCR beta chain comes out of a study of cytomegalovirus exposure and HLA in healthy donors. The PCR used 60 Vbeta and 13 Jbeta primers. Libraries were prepared by immunoSEQ multiplex PCR; TCRdb keeps only in-frame clonotypes and omits some of them. The sample lists around 87,000 clones, about 85% occurring once. Germline V gene data show CDR1 as MNHNS and CDR2 as SASEGT. The CDR3 runs to 14 residues. The V end lost 6 bases, the J end lost 1 base, and 12 bases lay between the germline ends. The receptor was derived from a girl aged 2 to 9 in good health and CMV-seropositive. Sequenced input: PBMCs. J is TRBJ1-1 and V is TRBV6-1; tentative D call: TRBD1 (6 bases). CDR3 bases: TGTGCCAGCAGGGGGAAGACAGGGAACACTGAAGCTTTCTTT. It yields the protein CASRGKTGNTEAFF.